Each of the 11 T cell receptor beta chains below was sequenced from the same sample in a study of shared clonotypes between healthy human individuals. Sequencing was performed with immunoSEQ multiplex PCR; in TCRdb, only in-frame clones are kept and a portion is missing. This table has some 1,100,000 clones, 75% to 80% appearing once. The sequencing sample was made of memory CD4+ T cells from PBMCs. The subset here: CD45RA-negative fraction. Every receptor here comes from a man aged 18-30 years in good health. Some clones in this sample may be carry-over from other donors' samples.

This chain connects TRBV19 to TRBJ1-6; maybe TRBD1 (5 bases). V lost 5 bases to trimming and J lost 11 bases, with 16 bases between them. This CDR3 has 14 amino acids. Germline values: CDR1 LNHDA, CDR2 SQIVND (reference sequence). The DNA of the CDR3 is TGTGCCAGTAGTTGGGGCGTCCCTCCGGCACCCCTCCACTTT. Its protein is CASSWGVPPAPLHF. Using reference TRBV19 and TRBJ1-6 for the parts outside the CDR3, the full variable domain is DGGITQSPKYLFRKEGQNVTLSCEQNLNHDAMYWYRQDPGQGLRLIYYSQIVNDFQKGDIAEGYSVSREKKESFPLTVTSAQKNPTAFYLCASSWGVPPAPLHFGNGTRLTVT.

J is TRBJ2-3 and V is TRBV28, with unresolved D. CDR3 length: 15 amino acids. V was cut by 6 bases and J by 0 bases, with 13 bases left in between. The germline gives CDR1 MDHEN, CDR2 SYDVKM. The CDR3 DNA follows: TGTGCCAGCAGGTACTTCATGGCTAGCACAGATACGCAGTATTTT. Protein product: CASRYFMASTDTQYF.

Here the CDR3 reads CASSLGVYTDTQYF. The CDR3, as DNA: TGTGCCAGCAGCTTAGGGGTCTACACAGATACGCAGTATTTT. J is TRBJ2-3 and V is TRBV11-2; no clear D. This CDR3 comprises 14 residues. The germline V gene has CDR1 SGHAT and CDR2 FQNNGV. Trimming removed 1 base at V and 2 bases at J, with 7 bases between.

The V and J genes are TRBV9 and TRBJ2-5; TRBD2 might be the D (6 bases). CDR1 and CDR2 (germline): SGDLS, YYNGEE. Trimming cost V 3 bases and J 1 base, with 10 bases left between them. The CDR3 has 14 amino acids. CDR3 loop: CASSGLAPQETQYF. The CDR3 DNA follows: TGTGCCAGCAGCGGGCTAGCGCCCCAAGAGACCCAGTACTTC.

This clone was counted only a few times. The rearrangement uses TRBV21-1 and TRBJ1-2. TRBV21-1 is labeled a pseudogene. This CDR3 is 17 amino acids long. CDR3 protein: CASSKVGPGRGGCGYTF. Here the CDR3 DNA reads TGTGCCAGCAGCAAAGTAGGTCCGGGCAGGGGAGGGTGTGGCTACACCTTC.

A word on this clone: The same CDR3 arises from other DNA sequences in this sample as well. The J gene is TRBJ2-7, the V gene TRBV11-2, with 12 bases that match TRBD2. Looked up from germline, CDR1 is SGHAT and CDR2 is FQNNGV. The CDR3 runs to 15 residues. The V segment lost 4 bases and the J segment 2 bases; nucleotides outside the gene matches: 3. CDR3 in amino acids: CASSYGLAGTYEQYF. CDR3 sequence (DNA): TGTGCCAGCAGCTACGGACTAGCGGGGACCTACGAGCAGTACTTC.

This CDR3 is CASSNDPGRANEQFF. The CDR3 region has the DNA TGCGCCAGCAGTAATGATCCGGGACGCGCGAATGAGCAGTTCTTC. The J gene is TRBJ2-1, the V gene TRBV5-1; possibly TRBD1 or TRBD2 for D (5 bases each). V was pared by 5 bases and J by 7 bases, with 19 bases between. The CDR3 contains 15 residues. Germline CDR1 reads SGHRS; CDR2 reads YFSETQ. Full variable domain (rest looked up from reference TRBV5-1 and TRBJ2-1): KAGVTQTPRYLIKTRGQQVTLSCSPISGHRSVSWYQQTPGQGLQFLFEYFSETQRNKGNFPGRFSGRQFSNSRSEMNVSTLELGDSALYLCASSNDPGRANEQFFGPGTRLTVL.

The gene calls are TRBV9 and TRBJ1-2, with D perhaps matching TRBD1 (6 bases). Germline values: CDR1 SGDLS, CDR2 YYNGEE. The CDR3 totals 15 residues. V lost 3 bases and J 4 bases, leaving 16 bases between the germline ends. CDR3 in amino acids: CASSGPWTAPYGYTF. In nucleotides, the CDR3 is TGTGCCAGCAGCGGACCTTGGACAGCCCCCTATGGCTACACCTTC. Full variable domain (remainder filled in from reference TRBV9 and TRBJ1-2): DSGVTQTPKHLITATGQRVTLRCSPRSGDLSVYWYQQSLDQGLQFLIQYYNGEERAKGNILERFSAQQFPDLHSELNLSSLELGDSALYFCASSGPWTAPYGYTFGSGTRLTVV.

J is TRBJ1-1 and V is TRBV4-3, with D hard to call. CDR3 length: 17 residues. Germline CDR1 reads LGHNA; CDR2 reads YSLEER. Trimming took 1 base from V and 3 from J, leaving 18 bases between them. The CDR3 protein is CASSQGPPVSGHTEAFF. DNA for the CDR3: TGCGCCAGCAGCCAAGGACCCCCTGTCTCAGGCCACACTGAAGCTTTCTTT.

This clone was observed a handful of times. The chain is built from TRBV2 and TRBJ2-7, with 9 bases lining up with TRBD1. Trimming cost V 6 bases and J 6 bases; bases outside gene matches: 6. CDR1 SNHLY and CDR2 FYNNEI come from the germline V gene. This CDR3 region has 13 residues. This CDR3 is CASRGTGLGEQYF. The CDR3 DNA is TGTGCCAGCAGGGGGACAGGGCTAGGCGAGCAGTACTTC.

V is TRBV27 and J is TRBJ1-4; 9 nucleotides line up with TRBD1. The germline CDR1 and CDR2 sequences are MNHEY and SMNVEV (reference sequence). V lost 7 bases, J lost 17 bases, and 8 bases stayed unmatched. The CDR3 has 11 amino acids. The CDR3 sequence is CASTPPGQGFF. In DNA, the CDR3 is TGTGCCAGCACCCCTCCGGGACAGGGTTTTTTT.